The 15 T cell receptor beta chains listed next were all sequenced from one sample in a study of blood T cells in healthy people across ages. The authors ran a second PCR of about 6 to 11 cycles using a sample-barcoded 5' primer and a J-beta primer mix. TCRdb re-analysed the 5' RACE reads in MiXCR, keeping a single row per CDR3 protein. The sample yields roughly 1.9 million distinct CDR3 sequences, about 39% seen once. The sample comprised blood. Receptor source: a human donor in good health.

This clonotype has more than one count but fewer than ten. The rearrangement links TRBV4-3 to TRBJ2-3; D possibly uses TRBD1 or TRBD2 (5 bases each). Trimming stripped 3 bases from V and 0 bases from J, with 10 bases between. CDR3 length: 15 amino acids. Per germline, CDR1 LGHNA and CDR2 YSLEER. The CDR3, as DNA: TGCGCCAGCAGCCAGGTGTGGGGGAGCACAGATACGCAGTATTTT. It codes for CASSQVWGSTDTQYF.

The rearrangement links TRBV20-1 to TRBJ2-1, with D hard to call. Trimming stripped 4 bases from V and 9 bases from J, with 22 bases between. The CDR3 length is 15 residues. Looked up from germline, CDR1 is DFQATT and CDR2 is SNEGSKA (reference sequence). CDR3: CSANGPEVSRSEQFF. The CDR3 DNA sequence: TGCAGTGCTAACGGACCTGAAGTTTCTAGGAGTGAGCAGTTCTTC.

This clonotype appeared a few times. The CDR3 nucleotides read TGCAGTGCTGCAGCCTCCCCTAGGACAGGACTTAATCAGCCCCAGCATTTT. Translated: CSAAASPRTGLNQPQHF. The chain combines TRBV20-1 with TRBJ1-5, with TRBD1 identical over 7 bases. Per the germline V gene, CDR1 is DFQATT and CDR2 is SNEGSKA (reference sequence). The CDR3 runs to 17 residues. V was pared by 5 bases and J by 4 bases, with 17 bases of the junction left unmatched.

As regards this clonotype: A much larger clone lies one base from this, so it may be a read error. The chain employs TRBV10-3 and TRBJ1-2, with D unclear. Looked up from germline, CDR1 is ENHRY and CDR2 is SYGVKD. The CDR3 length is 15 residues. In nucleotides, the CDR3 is TGTACCATCAGTGAGTCGAGGGAATCCCAGAATGGCTACACCTTC. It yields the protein CTISESRESQNGYTF.

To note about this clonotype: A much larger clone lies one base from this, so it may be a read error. Written as DNA, the CDR3 is TGCGCCAGCAGCCGCAGCACCGGGGCAGGTGACTATGGCTACACCTTC. It encodes CASSRSTGAGDYGYTF. The chain is built from TRBV5-1 and TRBJ1-2; tentative D call: TRBD1 (5 bases). This CDR3 region has 16 residues. Per the germline V gene, CDR1 is SGHRS and CDR2 is YFSETQ. V was shortened by 4 bases and J by 3 bases, with 19 bases between the two germline ends.

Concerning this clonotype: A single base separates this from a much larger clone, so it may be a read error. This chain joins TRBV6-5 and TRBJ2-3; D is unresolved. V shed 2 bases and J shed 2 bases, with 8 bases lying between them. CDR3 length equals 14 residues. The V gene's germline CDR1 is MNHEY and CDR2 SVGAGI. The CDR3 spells CASSYGWATDTQYF. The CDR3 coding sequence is TGTGCCAGCAGTTACGGGTGGGCCACAGATACGCAGTATTTT.

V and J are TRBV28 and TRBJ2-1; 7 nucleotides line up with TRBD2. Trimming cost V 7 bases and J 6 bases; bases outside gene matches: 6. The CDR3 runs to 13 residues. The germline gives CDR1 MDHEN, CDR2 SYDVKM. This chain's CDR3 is CASMAGVSNEQFF. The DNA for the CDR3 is TGTGCCAGCATGGCGGGGGTGTCCAATGAGCAGTTCTTC.

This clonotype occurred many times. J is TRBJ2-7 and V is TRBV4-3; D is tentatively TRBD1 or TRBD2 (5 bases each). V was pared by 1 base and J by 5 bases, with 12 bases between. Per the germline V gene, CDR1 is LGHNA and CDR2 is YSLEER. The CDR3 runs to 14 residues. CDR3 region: CASSQGLRGDEQYF. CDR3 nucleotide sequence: TGCGCCAGCAGCCAAGGGCTACGGGGCGACGAGCAGTACTTC.

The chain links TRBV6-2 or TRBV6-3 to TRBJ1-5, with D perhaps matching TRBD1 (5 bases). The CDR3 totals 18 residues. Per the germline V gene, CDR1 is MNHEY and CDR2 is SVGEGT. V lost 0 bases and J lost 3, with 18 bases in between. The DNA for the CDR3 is TGTGCCAGCAGTTACTCTGGGGCGGAGATCATGAACAATCAGCCCCAGCATTTT. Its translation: CASSYSGAEIMNNQPQHF.

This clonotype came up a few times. CDR3 in amino acids: CASSSLTGEGYTF. CDR3 DNA: TGTGCCAGCAGCTCGCTAACAGGGGAGGGCTACACCTTC. This chain joins TRBV11-2 and TRBJ1-2, with TRBD1 matching 7 bases. Trimming took 4 bases from V and 8 from J; bases not matched to a gene: 7. Per the germline V gene, CDR1 is SGHAT and CDR2 is FQNNGV. The CDR3 covers 13 residues.

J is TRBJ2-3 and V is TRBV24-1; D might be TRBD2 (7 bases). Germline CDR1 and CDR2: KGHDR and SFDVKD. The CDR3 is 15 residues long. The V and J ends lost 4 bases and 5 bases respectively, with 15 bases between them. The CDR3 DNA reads TGTGCCACCAGTGACGTCCGGGGGGCCGGAGATACGCAGTATTTT. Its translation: CATSDVRGAGDTQYF.

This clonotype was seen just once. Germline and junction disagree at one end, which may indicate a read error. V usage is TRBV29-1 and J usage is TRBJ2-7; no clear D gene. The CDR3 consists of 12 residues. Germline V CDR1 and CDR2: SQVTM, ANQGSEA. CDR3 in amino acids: CNVEDLAYEQYF. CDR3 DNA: TGCAACGTTGAAGATCTTGCCTACGAGCAGTACTTC.

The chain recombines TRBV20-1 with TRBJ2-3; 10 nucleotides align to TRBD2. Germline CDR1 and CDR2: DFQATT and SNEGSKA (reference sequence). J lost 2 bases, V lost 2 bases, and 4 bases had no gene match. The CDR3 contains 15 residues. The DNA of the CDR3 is TGCAGTGCTAGAAGCAGCGGGGGGGCCACAGATACGCAGTATTTT. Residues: CSARSSGGATDTQYF.

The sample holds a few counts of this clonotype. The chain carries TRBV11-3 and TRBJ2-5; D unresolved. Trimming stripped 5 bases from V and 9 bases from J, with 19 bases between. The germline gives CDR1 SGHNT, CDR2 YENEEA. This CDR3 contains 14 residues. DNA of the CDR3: TGTGCCAGCAGCCGCTTGGGCGCCAACCCGGCCCAGTACTTC. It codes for CASSRLGANPAQYF.

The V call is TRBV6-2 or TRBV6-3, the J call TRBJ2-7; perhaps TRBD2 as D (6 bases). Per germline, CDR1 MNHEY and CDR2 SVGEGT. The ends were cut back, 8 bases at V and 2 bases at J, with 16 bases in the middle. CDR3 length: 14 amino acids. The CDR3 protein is CASVPGGDPYEQYF. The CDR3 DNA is TGTGCCAGCGTTCCCGGAGGGGATCCCTACGAGCAGTACTTC.